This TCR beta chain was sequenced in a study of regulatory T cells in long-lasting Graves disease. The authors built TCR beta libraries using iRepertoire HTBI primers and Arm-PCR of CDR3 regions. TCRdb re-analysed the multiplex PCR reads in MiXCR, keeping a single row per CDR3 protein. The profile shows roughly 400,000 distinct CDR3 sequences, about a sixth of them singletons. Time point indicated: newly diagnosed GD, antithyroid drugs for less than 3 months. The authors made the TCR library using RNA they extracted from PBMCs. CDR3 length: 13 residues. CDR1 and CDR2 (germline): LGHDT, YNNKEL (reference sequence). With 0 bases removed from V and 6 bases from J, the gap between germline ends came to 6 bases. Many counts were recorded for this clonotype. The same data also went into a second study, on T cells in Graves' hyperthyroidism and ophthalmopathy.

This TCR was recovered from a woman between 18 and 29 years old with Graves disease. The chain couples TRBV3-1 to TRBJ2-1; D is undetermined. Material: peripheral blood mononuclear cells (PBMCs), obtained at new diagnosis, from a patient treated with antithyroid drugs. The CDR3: CASSQDRGNEQFF. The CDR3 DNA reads TGTGCCAGCAGCCAAGATAGAGGCAATGAGCAGTTCTTC.